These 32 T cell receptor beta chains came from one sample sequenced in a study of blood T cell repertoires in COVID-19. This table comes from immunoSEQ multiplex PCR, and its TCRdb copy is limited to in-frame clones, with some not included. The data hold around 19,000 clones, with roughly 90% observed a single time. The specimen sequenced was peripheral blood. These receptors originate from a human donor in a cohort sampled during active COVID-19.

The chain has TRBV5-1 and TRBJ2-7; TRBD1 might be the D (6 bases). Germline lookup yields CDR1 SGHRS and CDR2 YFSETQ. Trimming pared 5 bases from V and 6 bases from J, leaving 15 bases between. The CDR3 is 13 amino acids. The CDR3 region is CASRAGVEGEQYF. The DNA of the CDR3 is TGCGCCAGCAGGGCAGGGGTTGAGGGCGAGCAGTACTTC.

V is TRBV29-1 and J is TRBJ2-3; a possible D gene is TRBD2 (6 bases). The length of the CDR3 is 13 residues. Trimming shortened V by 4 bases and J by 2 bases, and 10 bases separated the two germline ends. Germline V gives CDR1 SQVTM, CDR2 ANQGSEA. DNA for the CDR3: TGCAGCGTTGCAGGAGGGAACACAGATACGCAGTATTTT. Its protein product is CSVAGGNTDTQYF.

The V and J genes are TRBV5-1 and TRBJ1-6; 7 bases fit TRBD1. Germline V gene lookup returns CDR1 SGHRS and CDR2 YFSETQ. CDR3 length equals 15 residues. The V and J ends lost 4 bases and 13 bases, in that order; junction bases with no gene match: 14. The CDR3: CASSQRTGPEGPLHF. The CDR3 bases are TGCGCCAGCAGCCAACGGACAGGTCCCGAGGGGCCCCTCCACTTT.

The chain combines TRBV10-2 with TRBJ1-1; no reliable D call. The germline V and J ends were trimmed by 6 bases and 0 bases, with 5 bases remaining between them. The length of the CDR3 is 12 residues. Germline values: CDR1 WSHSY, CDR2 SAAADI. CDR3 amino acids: CASRHMNTEAFF. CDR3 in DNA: TGCGCCAGCAGGCACATGAACACTGAAGCTTTCTTT.

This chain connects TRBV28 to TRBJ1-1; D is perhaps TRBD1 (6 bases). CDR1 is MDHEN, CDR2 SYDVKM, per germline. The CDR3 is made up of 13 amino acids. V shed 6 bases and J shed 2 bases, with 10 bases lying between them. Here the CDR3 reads CASSLDSNTEAFF. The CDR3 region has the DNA TGTGCCAGCAGCCTGGACAGCAACACTGAAGCTTTCTTT.

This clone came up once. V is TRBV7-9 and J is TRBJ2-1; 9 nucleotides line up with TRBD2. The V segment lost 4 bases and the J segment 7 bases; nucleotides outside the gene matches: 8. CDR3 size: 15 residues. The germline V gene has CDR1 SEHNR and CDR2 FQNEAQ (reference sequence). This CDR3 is CASSWGASGVNEQFF. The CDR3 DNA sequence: TGTGCCAGCAGCTGGGGGGCTAGCGGGGTTAATGAGCAGTTCTTC.

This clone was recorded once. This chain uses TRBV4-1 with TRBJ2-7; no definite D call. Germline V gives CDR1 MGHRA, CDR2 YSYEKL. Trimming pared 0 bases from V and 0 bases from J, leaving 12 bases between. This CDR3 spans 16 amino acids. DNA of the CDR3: TGCGCCAGCAGCCAAGATCCAGGCCGTAGCTCCTACGAGCAGTACTTC. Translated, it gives CASSQDPGRSSYEQYF.

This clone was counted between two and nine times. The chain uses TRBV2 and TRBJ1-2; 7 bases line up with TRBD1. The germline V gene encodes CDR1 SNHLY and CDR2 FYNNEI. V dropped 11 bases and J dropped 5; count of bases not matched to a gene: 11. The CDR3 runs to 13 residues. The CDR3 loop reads CALGGPGGYGYTF. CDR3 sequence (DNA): TGTGCCCTAGGGGGGCCAGGGGGATATGGCTACACCTTC.

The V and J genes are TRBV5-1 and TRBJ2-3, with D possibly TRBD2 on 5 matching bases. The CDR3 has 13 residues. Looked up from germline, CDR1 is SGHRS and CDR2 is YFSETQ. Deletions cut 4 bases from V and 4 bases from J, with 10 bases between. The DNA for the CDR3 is TGCGCCAGCAGCGCTGGAGGCGCAGATACGCAGTATTTT. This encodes CASSAGGADTQYF.

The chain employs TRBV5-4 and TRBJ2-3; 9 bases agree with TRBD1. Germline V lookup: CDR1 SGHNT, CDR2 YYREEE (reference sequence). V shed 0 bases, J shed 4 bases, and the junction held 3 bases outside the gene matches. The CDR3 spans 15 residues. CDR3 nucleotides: TGTGCCAGCAGCTTGGGGGACAGGGAGGCAGATACGCAGTATTTT. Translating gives CASSLGDREADTQYF.

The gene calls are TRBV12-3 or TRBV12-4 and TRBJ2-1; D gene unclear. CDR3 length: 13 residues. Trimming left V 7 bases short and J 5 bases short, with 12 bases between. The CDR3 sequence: CASKKTQDNEQFF. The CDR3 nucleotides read TGTGCCAGCAAAAAGACGCAGGACAATGAGCAGTTCTTC.

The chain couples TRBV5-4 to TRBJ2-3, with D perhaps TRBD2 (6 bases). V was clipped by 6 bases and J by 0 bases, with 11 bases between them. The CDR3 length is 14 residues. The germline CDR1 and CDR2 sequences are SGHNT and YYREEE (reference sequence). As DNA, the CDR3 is TGTGCCAGCACGGGTGGGACTAGCACAGATACGCAGTATTTT. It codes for CASTGGTSTDTQYF.

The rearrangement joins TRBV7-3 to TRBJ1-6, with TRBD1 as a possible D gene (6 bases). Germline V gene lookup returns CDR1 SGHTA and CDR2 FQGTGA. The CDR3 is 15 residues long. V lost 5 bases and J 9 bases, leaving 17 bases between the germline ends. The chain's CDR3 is CASSLEQGLSSPLHF. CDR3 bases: TGTGCCAGCAGCCTCGAACAGGGTTTAAGTTCACCCCTCCACTTT.

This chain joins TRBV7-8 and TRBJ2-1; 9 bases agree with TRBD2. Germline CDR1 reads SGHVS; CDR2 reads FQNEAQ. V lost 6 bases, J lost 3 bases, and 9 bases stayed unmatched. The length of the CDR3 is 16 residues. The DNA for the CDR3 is TGTGCCAGCAGTCGGCGGCCTAGCGGGGACTACAATGAGCAGTTCTTC. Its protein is CASSRRPSGDYNEQFF.

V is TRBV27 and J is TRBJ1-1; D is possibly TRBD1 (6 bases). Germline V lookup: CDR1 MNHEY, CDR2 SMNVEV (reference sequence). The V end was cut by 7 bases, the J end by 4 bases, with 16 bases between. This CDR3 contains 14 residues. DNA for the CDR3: TGTGCCAGCATCCAGGGGAATCGAGGCACTGAAGCTTTCTTT. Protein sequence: CASIQGNRGTEAFF.

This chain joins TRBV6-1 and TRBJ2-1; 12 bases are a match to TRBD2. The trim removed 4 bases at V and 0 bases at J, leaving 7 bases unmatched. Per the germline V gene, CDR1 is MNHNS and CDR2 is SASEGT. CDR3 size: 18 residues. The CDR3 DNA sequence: TGTGCCAGCAGTGCCCAGCCGACTAGCGGGAGCTCCTACAATGAGCAGTTCTTC. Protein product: CASSAQPTSGSSYNEQFF.

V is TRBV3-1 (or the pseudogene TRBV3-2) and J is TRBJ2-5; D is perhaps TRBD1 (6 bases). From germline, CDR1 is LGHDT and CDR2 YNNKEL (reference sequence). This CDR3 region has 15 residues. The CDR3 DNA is TGTGCTTCAGCGACCTCAGGGGCCGAGCAAGAGACCCAGTACTTC. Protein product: CASATSGAEQETQYF.

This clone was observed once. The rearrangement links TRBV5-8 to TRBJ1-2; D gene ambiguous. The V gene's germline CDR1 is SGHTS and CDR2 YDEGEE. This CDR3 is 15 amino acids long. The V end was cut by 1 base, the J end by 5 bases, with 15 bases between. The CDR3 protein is CASSLYTSGWYGYTF. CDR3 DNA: TGTGCCAGCAGCTTGTATACATCCGGGTGGTATGGCTACACCTTC.

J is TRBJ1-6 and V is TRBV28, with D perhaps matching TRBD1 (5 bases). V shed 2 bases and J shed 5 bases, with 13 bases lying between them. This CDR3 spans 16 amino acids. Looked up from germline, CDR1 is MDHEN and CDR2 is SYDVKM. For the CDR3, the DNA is TGTGCCAGCAGTTTAAGCCAGGGCATTCATAATTCACCCCTCCACTTT. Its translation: CASSLSQGIHNSPLHF.

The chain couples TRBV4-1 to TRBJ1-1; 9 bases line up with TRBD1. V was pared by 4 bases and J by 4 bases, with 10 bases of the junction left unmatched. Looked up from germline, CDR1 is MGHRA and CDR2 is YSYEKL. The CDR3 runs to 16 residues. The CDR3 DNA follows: TGCGCCAGCAGCCCCGGACAGGGGAGGACGGGCACTGAAGCTTTCTTT. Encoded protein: CASSPGQGRTGTEAFF.

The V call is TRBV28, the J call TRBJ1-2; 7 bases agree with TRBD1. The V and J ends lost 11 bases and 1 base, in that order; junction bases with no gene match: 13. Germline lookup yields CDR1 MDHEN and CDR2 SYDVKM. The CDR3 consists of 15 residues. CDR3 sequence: CAVTPGTANNYGYTF. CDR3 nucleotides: TGTGCCGTCACACCTGGGACAGCAAATAACTATGGCTACACCTTC.

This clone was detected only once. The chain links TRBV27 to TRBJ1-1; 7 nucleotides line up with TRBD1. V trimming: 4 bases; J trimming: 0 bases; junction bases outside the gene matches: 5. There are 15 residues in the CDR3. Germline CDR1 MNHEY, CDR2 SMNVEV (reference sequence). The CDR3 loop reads CASSSRQGVNTEAFF. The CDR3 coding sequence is TGTGCCAGCAGTTCTCGACAGGGCGTGAACACTGAAGCTTTCTTT.

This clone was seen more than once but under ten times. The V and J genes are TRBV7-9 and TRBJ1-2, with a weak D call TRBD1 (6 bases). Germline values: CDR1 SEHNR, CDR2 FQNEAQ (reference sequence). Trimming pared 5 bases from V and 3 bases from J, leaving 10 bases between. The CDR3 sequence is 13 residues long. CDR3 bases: TGTGCCAGCAGCCGACAGGACGACTATGGCTACACCTTC. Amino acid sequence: CASSRQDDYGYTF.

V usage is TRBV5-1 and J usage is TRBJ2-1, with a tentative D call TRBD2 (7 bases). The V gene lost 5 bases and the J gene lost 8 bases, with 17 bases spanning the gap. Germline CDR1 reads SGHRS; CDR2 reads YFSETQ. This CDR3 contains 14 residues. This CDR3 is CASRSKGGSDEQFF. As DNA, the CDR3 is TGCGCCAGCAGGTCCAAGGGGGGGAGCGATGAGCAGTTCTTC.

CDR3 residues: CASSQDGEGTSGTYEQYF. In nucleotides, the CDR3 is TGTGCCAGCAGCCAAGATGGGGAAGGGACTAGCGGAACGTACGAGCAGTACTTC. V and J are TRBV4-2 and TRBJ2-7; 11 nucleotides match TRBD2. V shed 0 bases, J shed 4 bases, and the junction held 11 bases outside the gene matches. Germline lookup yields CDR1 LGHNA and CDR2 YNFKEQ. CDR3 length: 18 amino acids.

As DNA, the CDR3 is TGTGCCAGCAGCCAGACAGGGCCAAATGAAAAACTGTTTTTT. Translating it yields CASSQTGPNEKLFF. This rearrangement joins TRBV11-2 to TRBJ1-4, with 7 bases fitting TRBD1. CDR1 and CDR2 (germline): SGHAT, FQNNGV. The CDR3 sequence is 14 residues long. J lost 5 bases, V lost 5 bases, and 5 bases had no gene match.

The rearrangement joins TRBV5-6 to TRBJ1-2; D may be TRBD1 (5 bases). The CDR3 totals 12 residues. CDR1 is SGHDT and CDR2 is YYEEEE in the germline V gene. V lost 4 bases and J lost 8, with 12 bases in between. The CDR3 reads CASSLTGEGYTF. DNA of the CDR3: TGTGCCAGCAGCCTAACAGGCGAAGGCTACACCTTC. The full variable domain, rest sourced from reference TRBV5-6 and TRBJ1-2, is DAGVTQSPTHLIKTRGQQVTLRCSPKSGHDTVSWYQQALGQGPQFIFQYYEEEERQRGNFPDRFSGHQFPNYSSELNVNALLLGDSALYLCASSLTGEGYTFGSGTRLTVV.

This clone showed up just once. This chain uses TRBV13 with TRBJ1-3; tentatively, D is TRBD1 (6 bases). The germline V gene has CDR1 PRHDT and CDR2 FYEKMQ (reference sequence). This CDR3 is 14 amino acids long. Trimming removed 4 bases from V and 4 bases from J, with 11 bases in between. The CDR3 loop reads CASSSGTLGNTIYF. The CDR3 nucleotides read TGTGCCAGCAGCTCCGGGACATTGGGAAACACCATATATTTT.

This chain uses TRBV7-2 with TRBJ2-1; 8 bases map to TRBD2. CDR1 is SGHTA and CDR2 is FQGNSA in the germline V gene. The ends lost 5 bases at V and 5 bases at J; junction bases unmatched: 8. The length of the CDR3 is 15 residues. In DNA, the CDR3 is TGTGCCAGCAGCCAATTAGCGGGGTTCAACAATGAGCAGTTCTTC. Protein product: CASSQLAGFNNEQFF.

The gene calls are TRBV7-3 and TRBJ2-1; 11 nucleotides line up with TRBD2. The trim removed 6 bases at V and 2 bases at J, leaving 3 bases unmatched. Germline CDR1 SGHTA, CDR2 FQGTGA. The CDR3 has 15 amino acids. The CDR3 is CASSLSGRAYNEQFF. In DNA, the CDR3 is TGTGCCAGCAGTCTTAGCGGGAGGGCCTACAATGAGCAGTTCTTC.

CDR3 DNA: TGTGCCAGCAGCCCCGAGGACAGGAAGAATGAAGCTTTCTTT. This sequence encodes CASSPEDRKNEAFF. This chain uses TRBV7-6 with TRBJ1-1, with 7 bases that match TRBD1. The CDR3 totals 14 residues. Germline lookup yields CDR1 SGHVS and CDR2 FNYEAQ. With 5 bases clipped from V and 7 bases from J, the junction kept 10 bases outside the gene matches. The complete variable domain, with remaining parts taken from reference TRBV7-6 and TRBJ1-1, reads GAGVSQSPRYKVTKRGQDVALRCDPISGHVSLYWYRQALGQGPEFLTYFNYEAQQDKSGLPNDRFSAERPEGSISTLTIQRTEQRDSAMYRCASSPEDRKNEAFFGQGTRLTVV.

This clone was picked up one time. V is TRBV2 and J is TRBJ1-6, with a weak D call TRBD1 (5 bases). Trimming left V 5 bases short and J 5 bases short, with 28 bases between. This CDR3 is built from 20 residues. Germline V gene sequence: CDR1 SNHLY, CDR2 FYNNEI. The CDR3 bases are TGTGCCAGCAGTCCAATAGACAGTCCACAGGTGGTGGAGAATAATTCACCCCTCCACTTT. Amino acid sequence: CASSPIDSPQVVENNSPLHF.